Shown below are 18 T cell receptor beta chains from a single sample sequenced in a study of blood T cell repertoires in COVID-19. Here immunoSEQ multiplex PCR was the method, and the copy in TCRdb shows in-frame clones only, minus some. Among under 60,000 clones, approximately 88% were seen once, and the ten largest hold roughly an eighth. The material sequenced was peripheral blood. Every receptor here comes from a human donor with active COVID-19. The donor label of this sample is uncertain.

The CDR3 reads CASSYSGSYEQYF. DNA for the CDR3: TGTGCCAGCAGTTACAGCGGTTCCTACGAGCAGTACTTC. This chain links TRBV6-5 with TRBJ2-7, with D tentatively TRBD2 (5 bases). Germline V gives CDR1 MNHEY, CDR2 SVGAGI. Trimming took 2 bases from V and 1 from J, leaving 6 bases between them. The CDR3 has 13 residues.

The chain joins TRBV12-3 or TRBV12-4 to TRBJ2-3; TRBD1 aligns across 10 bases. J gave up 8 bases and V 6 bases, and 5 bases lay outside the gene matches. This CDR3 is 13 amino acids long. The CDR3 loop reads CASRGQGLGTQYF. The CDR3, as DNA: TGTGCCAGCAGGGGACAGGGGTTAGGTACGCAGTATTTT.

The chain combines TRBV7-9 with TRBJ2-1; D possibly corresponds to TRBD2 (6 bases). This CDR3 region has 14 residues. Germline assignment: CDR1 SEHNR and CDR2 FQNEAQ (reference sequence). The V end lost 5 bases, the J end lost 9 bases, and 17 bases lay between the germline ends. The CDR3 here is CASSARPPAGEQFF. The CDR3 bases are TGTGCCAGCAGCGCCCGCCCTCCAGCGGGTGAGCAGTTCTTC.

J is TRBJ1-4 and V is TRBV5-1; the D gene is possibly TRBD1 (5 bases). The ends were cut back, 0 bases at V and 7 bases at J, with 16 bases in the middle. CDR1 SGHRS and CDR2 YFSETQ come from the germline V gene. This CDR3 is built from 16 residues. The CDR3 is CASSLGPFRESEKLFF. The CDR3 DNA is TGCGCCAGCAGCTTGGGCCCCTTCAGGGAAAGTGAAAAACTGTTTTTT.

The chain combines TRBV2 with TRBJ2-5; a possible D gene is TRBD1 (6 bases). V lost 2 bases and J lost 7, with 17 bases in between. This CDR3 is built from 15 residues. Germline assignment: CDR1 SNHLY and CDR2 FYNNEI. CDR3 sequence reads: CASSESQGSRGTQYF. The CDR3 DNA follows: TGTGCCAGCAGTGAATCCCAGGGGTCAAGAGGGACCCAGTACTTC. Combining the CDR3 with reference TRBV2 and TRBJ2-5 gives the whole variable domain EPEVTQTPSHQVTQMGQEVILRCVPISNHLYFYWYRQILGQKVEFLVSFYNNEISEKSEIFDDQFSVERPDGSNFTLKIRSTKLEDSAMYFCASSESQGSRGTQYFGPGTRLLVL.

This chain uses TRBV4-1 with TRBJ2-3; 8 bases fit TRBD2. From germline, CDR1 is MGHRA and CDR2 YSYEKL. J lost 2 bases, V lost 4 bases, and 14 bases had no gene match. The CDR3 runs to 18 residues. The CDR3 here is CASSRRGGPDAPTDTQYF. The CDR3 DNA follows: TGCGCCAGCAGCCGTCGGGGGGGGCCCGACGCACCCACAGATACGCAGTATTTT.

CDR3 nucleotide sequence: TGTGCCAGCAGCCTAGCTCTAGCGGGAGGCGGGGAGACGCAGTATTTT. It is translated as CASSLALAGGGETQYF. The chain recombines TRBV6-6 with TRBJ2-3, with 11 bases aligning to TRBD2. V was pared by 6 bases and J by 9 bases, with 14 bases of the junction left unmatched. The V gene's germline CDR1 is MNHNY and CDR2 SVGAGI (reference sequence). There are 16 residues in the CDR3.

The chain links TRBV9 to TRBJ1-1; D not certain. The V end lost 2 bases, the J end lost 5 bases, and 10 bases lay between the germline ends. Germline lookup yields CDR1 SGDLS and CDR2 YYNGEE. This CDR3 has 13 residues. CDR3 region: CASSVREGTEAFF. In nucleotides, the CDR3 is TGTGCCAGCAGCGTGAGGGAAGGGACTGAAGCTTTCTTT.

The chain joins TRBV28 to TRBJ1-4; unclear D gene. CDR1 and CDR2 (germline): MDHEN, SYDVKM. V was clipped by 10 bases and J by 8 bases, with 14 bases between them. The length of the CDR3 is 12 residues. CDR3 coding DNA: TGTGCCACCCTGGATCCGGGGGAAAAACTGTTTTTT. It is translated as CATLDPGEKLFF.

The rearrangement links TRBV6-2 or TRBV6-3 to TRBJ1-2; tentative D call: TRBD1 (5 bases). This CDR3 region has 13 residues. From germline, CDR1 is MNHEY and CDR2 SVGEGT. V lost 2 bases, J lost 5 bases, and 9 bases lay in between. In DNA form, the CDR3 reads TGTGCCAGCAGTTACGCAGGGCCTTATGGCTACACCTTC. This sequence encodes CASSYAGPYGYTF.

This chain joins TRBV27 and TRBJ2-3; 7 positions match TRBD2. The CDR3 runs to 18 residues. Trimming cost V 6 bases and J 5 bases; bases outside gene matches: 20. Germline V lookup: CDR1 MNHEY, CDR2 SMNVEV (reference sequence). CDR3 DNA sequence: TGTGCCAGCAGGCCCCTAACGGGACTACCAACCGTGTTAGATACGCAGTATTTT. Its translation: CASRPLTGLPTVLDTQYF.

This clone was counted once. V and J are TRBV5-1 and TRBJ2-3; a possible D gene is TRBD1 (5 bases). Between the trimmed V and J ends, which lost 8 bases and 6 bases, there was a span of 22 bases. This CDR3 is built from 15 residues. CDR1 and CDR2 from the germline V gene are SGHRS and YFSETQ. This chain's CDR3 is CASNPGSTLSDTQYF. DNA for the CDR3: TGCGCCAGTAACCCAGGGTCTACCTTATCTGATACGCAGTATTTT.

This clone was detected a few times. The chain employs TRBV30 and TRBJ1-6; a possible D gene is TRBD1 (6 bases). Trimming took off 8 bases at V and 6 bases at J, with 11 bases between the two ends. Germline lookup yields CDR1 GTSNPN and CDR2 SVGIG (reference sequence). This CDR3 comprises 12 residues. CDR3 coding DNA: TGTGCCCGTGGGGACACTAATTCACCCCTCCACTTT. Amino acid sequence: CARGDTNSPLHF.

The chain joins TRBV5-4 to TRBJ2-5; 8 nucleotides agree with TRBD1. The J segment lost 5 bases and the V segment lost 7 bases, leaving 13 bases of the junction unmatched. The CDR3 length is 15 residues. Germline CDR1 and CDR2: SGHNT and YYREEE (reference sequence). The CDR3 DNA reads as TGTGCCAGCGCCCTGTGGGGGACAGGAGCGGAGACCCAGTACTTC. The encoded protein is CASALWGTGAETQYF.

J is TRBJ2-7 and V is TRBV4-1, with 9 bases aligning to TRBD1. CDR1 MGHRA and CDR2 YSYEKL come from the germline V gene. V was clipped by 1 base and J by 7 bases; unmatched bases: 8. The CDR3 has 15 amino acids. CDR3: CASSQGTGGAREQYF. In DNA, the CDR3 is TGCGCCAGCAGCCAAGGAACAGGGGGCGCCCGTGAGCAGTACTTC.

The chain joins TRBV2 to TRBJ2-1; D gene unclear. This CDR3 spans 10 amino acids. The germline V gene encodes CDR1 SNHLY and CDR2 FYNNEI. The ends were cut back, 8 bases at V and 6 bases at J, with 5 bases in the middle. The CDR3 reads CASGGNEQFF. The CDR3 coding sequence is TGTGCCAGCGGCGGCAATGAGCAGTTCTTC.

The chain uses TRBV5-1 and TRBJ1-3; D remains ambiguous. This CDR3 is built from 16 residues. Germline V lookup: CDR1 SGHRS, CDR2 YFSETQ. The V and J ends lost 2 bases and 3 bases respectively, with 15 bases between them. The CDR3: CASSLTGLLYGNTIYF. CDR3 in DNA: TGCGCCAGCAGCTTAACGGGATTATTATATGGAAACACCATATATTTT.

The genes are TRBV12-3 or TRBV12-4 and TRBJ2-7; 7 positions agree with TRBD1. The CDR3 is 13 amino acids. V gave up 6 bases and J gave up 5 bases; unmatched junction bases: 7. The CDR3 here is CASRPIDRDEQYF. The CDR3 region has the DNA TGTGCCAGCAGACCTATCGACAGGGACGAGCAGTACTTC.